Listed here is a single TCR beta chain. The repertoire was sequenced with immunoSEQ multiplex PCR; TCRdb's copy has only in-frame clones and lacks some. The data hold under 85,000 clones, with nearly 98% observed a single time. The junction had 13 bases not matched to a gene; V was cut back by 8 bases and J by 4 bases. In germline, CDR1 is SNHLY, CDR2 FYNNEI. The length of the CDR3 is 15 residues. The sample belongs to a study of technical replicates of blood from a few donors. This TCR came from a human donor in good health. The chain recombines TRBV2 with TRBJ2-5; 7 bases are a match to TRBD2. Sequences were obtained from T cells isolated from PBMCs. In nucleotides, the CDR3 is TGTGCCAGCGCAGAAGGGAGGGGCATTGGAGAGACCCAGTACTTC. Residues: CASAEGRGIGETQYF. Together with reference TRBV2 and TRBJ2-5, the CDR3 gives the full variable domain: EPEVTQTPSHQVTQMGQEVILRCVPISNHLYFYWYRQILGQKVEFLVSFYNNEISEKSEIFDDQFSVERPDGSNFTLKIRSTKLEDSAMYFCASAEGRGIGETQYFGPGTRLLVL.